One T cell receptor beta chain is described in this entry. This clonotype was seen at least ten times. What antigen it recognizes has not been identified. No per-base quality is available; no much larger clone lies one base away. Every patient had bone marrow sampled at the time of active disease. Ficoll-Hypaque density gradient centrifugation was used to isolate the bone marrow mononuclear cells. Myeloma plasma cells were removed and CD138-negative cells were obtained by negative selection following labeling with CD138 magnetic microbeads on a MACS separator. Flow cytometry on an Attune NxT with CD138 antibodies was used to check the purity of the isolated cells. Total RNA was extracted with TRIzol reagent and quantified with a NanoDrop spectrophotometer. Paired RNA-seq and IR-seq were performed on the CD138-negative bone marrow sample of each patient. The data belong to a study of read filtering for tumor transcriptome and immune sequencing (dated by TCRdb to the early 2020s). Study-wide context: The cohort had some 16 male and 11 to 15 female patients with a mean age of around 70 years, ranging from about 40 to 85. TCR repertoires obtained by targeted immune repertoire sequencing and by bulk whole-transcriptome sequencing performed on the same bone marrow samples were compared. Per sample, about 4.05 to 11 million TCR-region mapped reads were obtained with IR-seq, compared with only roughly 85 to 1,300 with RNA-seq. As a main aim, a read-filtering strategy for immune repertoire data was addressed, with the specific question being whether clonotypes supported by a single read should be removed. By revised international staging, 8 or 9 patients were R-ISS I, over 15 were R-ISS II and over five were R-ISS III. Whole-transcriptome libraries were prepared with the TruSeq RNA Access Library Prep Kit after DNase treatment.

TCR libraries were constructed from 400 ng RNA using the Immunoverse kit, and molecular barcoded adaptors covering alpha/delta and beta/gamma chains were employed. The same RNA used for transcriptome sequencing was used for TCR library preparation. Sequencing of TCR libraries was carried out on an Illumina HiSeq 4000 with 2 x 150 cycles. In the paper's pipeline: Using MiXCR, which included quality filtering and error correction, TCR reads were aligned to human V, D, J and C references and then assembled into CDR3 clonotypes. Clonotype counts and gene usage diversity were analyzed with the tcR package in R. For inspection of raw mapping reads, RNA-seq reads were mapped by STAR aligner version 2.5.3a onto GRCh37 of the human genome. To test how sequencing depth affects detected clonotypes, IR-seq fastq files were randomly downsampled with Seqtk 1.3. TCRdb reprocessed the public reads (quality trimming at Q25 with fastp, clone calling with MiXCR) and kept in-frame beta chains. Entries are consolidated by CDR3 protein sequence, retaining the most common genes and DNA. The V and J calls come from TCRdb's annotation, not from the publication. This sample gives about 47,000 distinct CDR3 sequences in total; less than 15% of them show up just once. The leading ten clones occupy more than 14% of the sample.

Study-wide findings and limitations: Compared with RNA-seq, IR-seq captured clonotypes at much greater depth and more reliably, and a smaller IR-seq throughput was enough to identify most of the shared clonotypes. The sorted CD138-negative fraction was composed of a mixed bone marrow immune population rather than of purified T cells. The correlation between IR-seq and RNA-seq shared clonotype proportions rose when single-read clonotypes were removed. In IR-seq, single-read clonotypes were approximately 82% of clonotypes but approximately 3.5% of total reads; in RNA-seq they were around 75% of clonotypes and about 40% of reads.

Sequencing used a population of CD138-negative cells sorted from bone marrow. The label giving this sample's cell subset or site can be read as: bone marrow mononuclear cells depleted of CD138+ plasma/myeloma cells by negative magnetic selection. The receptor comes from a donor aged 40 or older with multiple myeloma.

CDR3 protein: CSVRTSGRRETQYF. The DNA is TGCAGCGTCAGGACTAGCGGGAGAAGAGAGACCCAGTACTTC. The V and J segments used are TRBV29-1 and TRBJ2-5, and 13 junctional nucleotides match TRBD2. Clipping removes 6 bases from V and 4 bases from J, with 5 as the unmatched junction base count. CDR1 is given as SQVTM and CDR2 as ANQGSEA, both from the germline V gene. There are 14 amino acids in the CDR3, from cysteine to phenylalanine inclusive. Just the 42-base CDR3 DNA is kept, in frame starting at base 1.